Listed here are 23 T cell receptor beta chains from one sample, sequenced in a study of T cells after yellow fever vaccination. TCRdb re-analysed the 5' RACE reads in MiXCR, keeping a single row per CDR3 protein. Of some 350,000 distinct CDR3 sequences listed, approximately 4% are singletons. The specimen comprised PBMCs, sampled 5 days after the yellow fever booster vaccination. The origin of the receptors is a young man who received the YFV17D yellow fever vaccine.

A few counts support this clonotype. The chain is built from TRBV5-4 and TRBJ2-5, with 9 nucleotides matching TRBD2. The length of the CDR3 is 14 residues. The germline V gene encodes CDR1 SGHNT and CDR2 YYREEE (reference sequence). Trimming at V came to 3 bases and at J to 4 bases, leaving 4 bases not matched to a gene. Here the CDR3 reads CASSYAGGRETQYF. In DNA form, the CDR3 reads TGTGCCAGCAGCTACGCGGGGGGGCGAGAGACCCAGTACTTC.

This clonotype showed up just a few times. The chain uses TRBV27 and TRBJ1-1; weak D call: TRBD1 (5 bases). CDR3 length equals 12 residues. CDR1 is MNHEY, CDR2 SMNVEV, per germline (reference sequence). V was clipped by 9 bases and J by 4 bases, with 12 bases between them. CDR3 protein: CASRRDGTEAFF. In DNA form, the CDR3 reads TGTGCCAGTCGCAGGGATGGCACTGAAGCTTTCTTT.

This clonotype was seen at least ten times. V is TRBV4-3 and J is TRBJ1-2, with D possibly TRBD1 on 5 matching bases. The CDR3 has 14 amino acids. Germline lookup yields CDR1 LGHNA and CDR2 YSLEER. V was cut by 0 bases and J by 4 bases, with 9 bases left in between. DNA for the CDR3: TGCGCCAGCAGCCAAGATACAGGTCCCTATGGCTACACCTTC. This gives the protein CASSQDTGPYGYTF.

The chain uses TRBV5-6 and TRBJ2-2, with D unclear. Germline CDR1 is SGHDT and CDR2 is YYEEEE. Trimming left V 3 bases short and J 6 bases short, with 6 bases between. The CDR3 runs 12 residues. CDR3 in amino acids: CASSSSPGELFF. The CDR3 DNA sequence: TGTGCCAGCAGCTCGTCCCCCGGGGAGCTGTTTTTT.

CDR3 in DNA: TGTGCCAGCAGTGAATACGGGGCGACAGGGAAGGGGACCGGGGAGCTGTTTTTT. Its protein product is CASSEYGATGKGTGELFF. The chain couples TRBV25-1 to TRBJ2-2, with TRBD1 matching 7 bases. The CDR3 length is 18 residues. The V gene's germline CDR1 is MGHDK and CDR2 SYGVNS. Trimming at V came to 0 bases and at J to 5 bases, leaving 12 bases not matched to a gene. The whole variable domain, remainder taken from reference TRBV25-1 and TRBJ2-2, is EADIYQTPRYLVIGTGKKITLECSQTMGHDKMYWYQQDPGMELHLIHYSYGVNSTEKGDLSSESTVSRIRTEHFPLTLESARPSHTSQYLCASSEYGATGKGTGELFFGEGSRLTVL.

A few counts support this clonotype. The chain recombines TRBV5-4 with TRBJ1-2, with TRBD1 matching over 8 bases. J was trimmed by 7 bases and V by 0 bases; bases with no gene match: 8. This CDR3 contains 15 residues. CDR1 and CDR2 from the germline V gene are SGHNT and YYREEE (reference sequence). CDR3 DNA: TGTGCCAGCAGCTTGGATCGGAGTCAGGGGGCTGGCTACACCTTC. Amino acids: CASSLDRSQGAGYTF.

This clonotype turned up a few times. The J gene is TRBJ2-1, the V gene TRBV10-3; 8 positions match TRBD1. Germline V gene sequence: CDR1 ENHRY, CDR2 SYGVKD. The length of the CDR3 is 13 residues. Trimming cost V 6 bases and J 9 bases; bases outside gene matches: 7. The CDR3 loop is CAIRDGQGGEQFF. Here the CDR3 DNA reads TGTGCCATCAGGGATGGACAGGGCGGTGAGCAGTTCTTC.

This clonotype appeared many times. V gene TRBV7-2 combines with J gene TRBJ1-2; D is uncertain. This CDR3 spans 13 amino acids. Between the trimmed V and J ends, which lost 3 bases and 4 bases, there was a span of 9 bases. Per germline, CDR1 SGHTA and CDR2 FQGNSA. CDR3 loop: CASSFVGIYGYTF. In nucleotides, the CDR3 is TGTGCCAGCAGCTTTGTCGGGATCTATGGCTACACCTTC.

The rearrangement links TRBV20-1 to TRBJ1-1; 9 positions agree with TRBD1. Per germline, CDR1 DFQATT and CDR2 SNEGSKA (reference sequence). There are 21 residues in the CDR3. V lost 0 bases, J lost 3 bases, and 23 bases stayed unmatched. The CDR3 spells CSARDLGGQGDRGLVYTEAFF. In nucleotides, the CDR3 is TGCAGTGCTAGAGACCTAGGGGGACAGGGAGATAGGGGGTTAGTATACACTGAAGCTTTCTTT.

The V call is TRBV5-1, the J call TRBJ1-3; tentative D call: TRBD1 (5 bases). The CDR3 has 17 residues. V lost 4 bases to trimming and J lost 0 bases, with 17 bases between them. Germline CDR1 and CDR2: SGHRS and YFSETQ. The CDR3 region has the DNA TGCGCCAGCAGCCCGGGGGGACGGATAAACTCTGGAAACACCATATATTTT. Its translation: CASSPGGRINSGNTIYF.

This clonotype was seen a handful of times. This chain joins TRBV20-1 and TRBJ2-1, with TRBD2 as a possible D gene (6 bases). V lost 5 bases to trimming and J lost 5 bases, with 19 bases between them. The CDR3 consists of 15 residues. CDR1 is DFQATT and CDR2 is SNEGSKA in the germline V gene (reference sequence). In DNA, the CDR3 is TGCAGTGCTGCGATGGCGCGGGGCGGGGACAATGAGCAGTTCTTC. Its protein is CSAAMARGGDNEQFF.

The CDR3 sequence is CASGGGYGYTF. The CDR3 region has the DNA TGTGCCAGCGGGGGGGGCTATGGCTACACCTTC. The V call is TRBV21-1, the J call TRBJ1-2; the table's TRBD1 call for D was not verified on the DNA. TRBV21-1 is deemed a pseudogene. This CDR3 is 11 amino acids long.

This clonotype was counted many times. The chain carries TRBV10-3 and TRBJ2-1; 12 bases agree with TRBD2. The V segment lost 2 bases and the J segment 8 bases; nucleotides outside the gene matches: 4. CDR1 and CDR2 from the germline V gene are ENHRY and SYGVKD. The CDR3 extends over 15 amino acids. CDR3 sequence: CAISEAPSGGDEQFF. In DNA, the CDR3 is TGTGCCATCAGTGAGGCCCCTAGCGGGGGGGATGAGCAGTTCTTC.

This clonotype was seen many times. The DNA for the CDR3 is TGTGCCAGCAGTGAAGGGGGTTATGATGAGCAGTTCTTC. Its protein is CASSEGGYDEQFF. This sequence joins TRBV6-1 and TRBJ2-1; D uncertain. Between the trimmed V and J ends, which lost 1 base and 8 bases, there was a span of 9 bases. This CDR3 is built from 13 residues. The germline gives CDR1 MNHNS, CDR2 SASEGT.

This chain connects TRBV9 to TRBJ1-6; D remains unclear. The V gene's germline CDR1 is SGDLS and CDR2 YYNGEE. CDR3 length: 13 residues. The V gene lost 3 bases and the J gene lost 5 bases, with 6 bases spanning the gap. This CDR3 reads CASSGQDNSPLHF. The CDR3 coding sequence is TGTGCCAGCAGCGGACAAGATAATTCACCCCTCCACTTT.

The chain combines TRBV7-2 with TRBJ1-5, with no clear D. Trimming left V 2 bases short and J 0 bases short, with 11 bases between. The CDR3 loop spans 16 amino acids. Germline assignment: CDR1 SGHTA and CDR2 FQGNSA. The CDR3 DNA sequence: TGTGCCAGCAGCTTACGGCCCGGAAATAGCAATCAGCCCCAGCATTTT. It translates to CASSLRPGNSNQPQHF.

This clonotype showed up many times. V is TRBV18 and J is TRBJ1-1; D unclear. This CDR3 is built from 15 residues. The ends were cut back, 0 bases at V and 0 bases at J, with 8 bases in the middle. Germline CDR1 and CDR2: KGHSH and LQKENI. The CDR3 DNA reads as TGTGCCAGCTCACCACCCTTAGGGCTGAACACTGAAGCTTTCTTT. Translated: CASSPPLGLNTEAFF. Supplemented by reference TRBV18 and TRBJ1-1, the full variable domain reads NAGVMQNPRHLVRRRGQEARLRCSPMKGHSHVYWYRQLPEEGLKFMVYLQKENIIDESGMPKERFSAEFPKEGPSILRIQQVVRGDSAAYFCASSPPLGLNTEAFFGQGTRLTVV.

There are a few counts of this clonotype. The chain couples TRBV5-1 to TRBJ2-7, with no clear D. Germline V gene data show CDR1 as SGHRS and CDR2 as YFSETQ. V dropped 2 bases and J dropped 6 bases, with 6 bases sitting between them. This CDR3 has 11 residues. The CDR3 region is CASSFPSEQYV. DNA for the CDR3: TGCGCCAGCAGCTTCCCGAGCGAGCAGTACGTC.

This clonotype appeared many times. The V gene is TRBV6-5, the J gene TRBJ2-5; 12 bases are a match to TRBD2. The CDR3 length is 15 residues. V lost 2 bases, J lost 5 bases, and 3 bases stayed unmatched. Germline V CDR1 and CDR2: MNHEY, SVGAGI. The CDR3 nucleotides are TGTGCCAGCAGTTACACTAGCGGGGGGCCTGAGACCCAGTACTTC. Translating it yields CASSYTSGGPETQYF.

The table lists this clonotype with many counts. The rearrangement uses TRBV2 and TRBJ1-2; possibly TRBD1 for D (5 bases). The CDR3 is made up of 17 amino acids. The V end was cut by 5 bases, the J end by 0 bases, with 19 bases between. CDR1 is SNHLY, CDR2 FYNNEI, per germline. The CDR3 is CASSPLGGTKANYGYTF. In nucleotides, the CDR3 is TGTGCCAGCAGTCCCCTTGGTGGGACCAAAGCTAACTATGGCTACACCTTC.

This clonotype turned up a few times. Germline is not matched at one junction end, which may reflect a read error. This chain joins TRBV7-7 and TRBJ1-5; D not resolved. The CDR3 length is 13 residues. Per germline, CDR1 SSHAT and CDR2 FNYEAQ (reference sequence). The DNA of the CDR3 is TGTGCTAGCAGCCACGGGAGGGATCAGCCCCAGCATTTT. Residues: CASSHGRDQPQHF. The variable domain in full, completed from reference TRBV7-7 and TRBJ1-5, reads GAGVSQSPRYKVTKRGQDVTLRCDPISSHATLYWYQQALGQGPEFLTYFNYEAQPDKSGLPSDRFSAERPEGSISTLTIQRTEQRDSAMYRCASSHGRDQPQHFGDGTRLSIL.

This clonotype was picked up many times. The V gene is TRBV12-3 or TRBV12-4, the J gene TRBJ2-7; D is possibly TRBD1 (5 bases). This CDR3 comprises 18 residues. The V end lost 3 bases, the J end lost 3 bases, and 24 bases lay between the germline ends. Here the CDR3 reads CASSLRQLFSSKNYEQYF. The CDR3 nucleotides are TGTGCCAGCAGTTTGAGACAGCTCTTCAGTTCCAAGAACTACGAGCAGTACTTC.

This clonotype was counted between two and nine times. The chain is built from TRBV9 and TRBJ2-3; TRBD1 matches 8 bases. J lost 5 bases, V lost 3 bases, and 2 bases had no gene match. Germline CDR1 reads SGDLS; CDR2 reads YYNGEE. The CDR3 totals 13 residues. Written as DNA, the CDR3 is TGTGCCAGCAGCGGGACAGGGCGAGATACGCAGTATTTT. Its translation is CASSGTGRDTQYF.